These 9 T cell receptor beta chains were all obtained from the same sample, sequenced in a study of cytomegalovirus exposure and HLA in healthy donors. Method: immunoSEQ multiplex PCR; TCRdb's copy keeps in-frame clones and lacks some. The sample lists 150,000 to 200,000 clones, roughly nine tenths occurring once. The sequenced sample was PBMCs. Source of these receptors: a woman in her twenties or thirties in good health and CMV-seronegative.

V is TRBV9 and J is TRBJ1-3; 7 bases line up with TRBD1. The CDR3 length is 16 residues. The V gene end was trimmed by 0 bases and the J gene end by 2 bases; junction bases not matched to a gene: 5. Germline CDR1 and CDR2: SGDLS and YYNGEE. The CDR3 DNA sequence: TGTGCCAGCAGCGTAGAATTGCAGGGGGCTGGAAACACCATATATTTT. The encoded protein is CASSVELQGAGNTIYF.

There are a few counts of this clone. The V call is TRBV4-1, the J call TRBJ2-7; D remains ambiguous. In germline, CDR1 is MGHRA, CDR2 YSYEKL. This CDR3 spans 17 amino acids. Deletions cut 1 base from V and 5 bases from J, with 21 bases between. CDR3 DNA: TGCGCCAGCAGCCAAGGAGTACCGGGCCACATGAAGCACGAGCAGTACTTC. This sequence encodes CASSQGVPGHMKHEQYF.

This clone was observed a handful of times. In DNA form, the CDR3 reads TGTGCCAGTAGTATGGGGGACTACAATGAGCAGTTCTTC. Residues: CASSMGDYNEQFF. This chain joins TRBV19 and TRBJ2-1, with D possibly being TRBD1 or TRBD2 (5 bases each). Germline V gene sequence: CDR1 LNHDA, CDR2 SQIVND (reference sequence). The V end lost 3 bases, the J end lost 3 bases, and 6 bases lay between the germline ends. This CDR3 has 13 residues.

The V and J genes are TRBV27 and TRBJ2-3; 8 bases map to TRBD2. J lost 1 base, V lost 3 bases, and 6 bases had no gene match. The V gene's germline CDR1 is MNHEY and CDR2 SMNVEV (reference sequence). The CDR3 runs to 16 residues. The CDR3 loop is CASSLGPLAGTDTQYF. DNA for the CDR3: TGTGCCAGCAGTTTGGGGCCACTAGCGGGCACAGATACGCAGTATTTT.

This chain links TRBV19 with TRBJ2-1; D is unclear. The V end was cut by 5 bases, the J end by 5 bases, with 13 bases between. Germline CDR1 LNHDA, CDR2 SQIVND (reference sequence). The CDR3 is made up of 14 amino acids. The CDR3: CASSPMDGNNEQFF. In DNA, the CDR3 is TGTGCCAGTAGTCCGATGGACGGTAACAATGAGCAGTTCTTC.

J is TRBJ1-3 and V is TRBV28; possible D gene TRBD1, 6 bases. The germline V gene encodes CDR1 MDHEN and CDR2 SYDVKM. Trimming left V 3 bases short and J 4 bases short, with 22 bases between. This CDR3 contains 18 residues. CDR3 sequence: CASSFSPPTGYGGNTIYF. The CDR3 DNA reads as TGTGCCAGCAGTTTCTCTCCTCCCACAGGGTACGGCGGAAACACCATATATTTT.

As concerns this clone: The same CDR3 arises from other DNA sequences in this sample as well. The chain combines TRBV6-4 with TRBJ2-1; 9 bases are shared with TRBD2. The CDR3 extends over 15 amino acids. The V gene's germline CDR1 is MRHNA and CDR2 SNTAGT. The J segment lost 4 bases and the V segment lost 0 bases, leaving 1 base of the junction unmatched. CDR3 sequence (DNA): TGTGCCAGCAGTGACTCTAGCGGGAGTTACAATGAGCAGTTCTTC. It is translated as CASSDSSGSYNEQFF.

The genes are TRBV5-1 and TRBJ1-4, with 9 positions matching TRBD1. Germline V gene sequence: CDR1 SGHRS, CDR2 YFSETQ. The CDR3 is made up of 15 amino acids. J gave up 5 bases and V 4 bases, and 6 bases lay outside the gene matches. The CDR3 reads CASSPTGGMNEKLFF. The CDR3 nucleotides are TGCGCCAGCAGCCCGACAGGGGGAATGAATGAAAAACTGTTTTTT.

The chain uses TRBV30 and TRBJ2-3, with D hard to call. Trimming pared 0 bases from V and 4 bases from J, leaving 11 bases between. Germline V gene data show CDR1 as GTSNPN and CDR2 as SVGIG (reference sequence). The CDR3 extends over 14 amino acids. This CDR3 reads CAWSVPKNADTQYF. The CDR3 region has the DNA TGTGCCTGGAGTGTTCCCAAGAACGCAGATACGCAGTATTTT.